Detailed here is one TCR beta chain. Its antigen is as yet unknown. These data belong to a study of shared clonotypes between healthy human individuals. Study in general: Each donor had three CD4 naive, three CD4 memory, two CD8 naive and one CD8 memory plate.

TCRdb keeps only in-frame clones here, not all; method: immunoSEQ multiplex PCR. The table shows about 2.3 million clones, with approximately 95% occurring only once. Researchers partitioned CD4+ cells into CD45RA+ naive and CD45RA-negative memory subsets. Notes on the study in general: Few donors limited the genetic and exposure-history diversity represented. The authors sampled blood alone, and tissue repertoires likely differ.

The receptor was isolated from a man younger than 30 in good health. Some clones in this sample may be carry-over from other donors' samples. The sequenced sample was naive CD4+ T cells from PBMCs. The subset here: CD45RA+ positively selected.

This chain's CDR3 is CAIRQRGNEKLFF. The CDR3 DNA follows: TGCGCCATCAGACAGCGGGGAAATGAAAAACTGTTTTTT. The chain links TRBV5-1 to TRBJ1-4; TRBD1 is a possible D gene (5 bases). The CDR3 contains 13 residues. V was shortened by 9 bases and J by 5 bases, with 14 bases between the two germline ends. The germline V gene has CDR1 SGHRS and CDR2 YFSETQ.